Listed below are T cell receptor beta chains from one sample, sequenced in a study of T cells after yellow fever vaccination. TCRdb analysed the 5' RACE reads with MiXCR anew, one entry per CDR3 protein. This sample has some 390,000 distinct CDR3 sequences, with more than 5.5% found just once. The starting material was PBMCs, obtained 5 days after the yellow fever booster vaccination. The source is a man aged 30 to 45 who received the YFV17D yellow fever vaccine. CDR3s leave out the opening cysteine and the closing phenylalanine or tryptophan. Clone size is not always given. Where it is, it says once, few, many or a class for expanded clones.

CDR3 protein,clone size,V gene,J gene
ASSPQGLPKETQY,many,TRBV7-9,TRBJ2-5
ASSQDESRGGPQH,few,TRBV4-3,TRBJ1-5
SVKAQSSYEQY,few,TRBV20-1,TRBJ2-7
ASSDAIGVGEQY,many,TRBV10-1,TRBJ2-7
ANPKGQGQSEQF,many,TRBV2,TRBJ2-1
SARDGRLAGHAEQF,few,TRBV20-1,TRBJ2-1
ASTQGLADQETQY,many,TRBV6-2/TRBV6-3,TRBJ2-5
ASSVAQRGETQY,NA,TRBV9,TRBJ2-5
ASSVGGSGEQY,few,TRBV28,TRBJ2-7
ASSLGSFQGTDTQY,many,TRBV5-1,TRBJ2-3
AIREGMTQETQY,few,TRBV10-3,TRBJ2-5
ASSQVLLAAGELF,NA,TRBV3-1,TRBJ2-2
ASRTGSGEQY,NA,TRBV12-3/TRBV12-4,TRBJ2-7
ASSYGPGTRFSSDIQY,NA,TRBV6-2/TRBV6-3,TRBJ2-4
ASSLSRQSQETQY,many,TRBV5-1,TRBJ2-5
ASSYSSGGGPDTQY,few,TRBV6-5,TRBJ2-3
SGASGTSDSYNEQF,NA,TRBV20-1,TRBJ2-1
ASRSSFSGEQF,NA,TRBV6-5,TRBJ2-1
ASSLEGGETQY,NA,TRBV28,TRBJ2-5
ASTERGGGTQY,NA,TRBV2,TRBJ2-5
ASSRSLSGANVLT,few,TRBV7-9,TRBJ2-6
AISGGTGQETQY,NA,TRBV10-3,TRBJ2-5
ASSSLRTSGMDTQY,few,TRBV7-2,TRBJ2-3
ASSQPTGSGANVLT,NA,TRBV23-1,TRBJ2-6
ASSSSGYRGRYLDFLAQPQH,NA,TRBV7-1,TRBJ1-5
ASSYSLASHEQY,many,TRBV6-5,TRBJ2-7
ASSFSNGYEQY,NA,TRBV5-5,TRBJ2-7
ASSQYGQSSGLPQETQY,few,TRBV28,TRBJ2-5
SARENTGEQY,many,TRBV20-1,TRBJ2-7
ASSYSGEYYEQY,NA,TRBV27,TRBJ2-7